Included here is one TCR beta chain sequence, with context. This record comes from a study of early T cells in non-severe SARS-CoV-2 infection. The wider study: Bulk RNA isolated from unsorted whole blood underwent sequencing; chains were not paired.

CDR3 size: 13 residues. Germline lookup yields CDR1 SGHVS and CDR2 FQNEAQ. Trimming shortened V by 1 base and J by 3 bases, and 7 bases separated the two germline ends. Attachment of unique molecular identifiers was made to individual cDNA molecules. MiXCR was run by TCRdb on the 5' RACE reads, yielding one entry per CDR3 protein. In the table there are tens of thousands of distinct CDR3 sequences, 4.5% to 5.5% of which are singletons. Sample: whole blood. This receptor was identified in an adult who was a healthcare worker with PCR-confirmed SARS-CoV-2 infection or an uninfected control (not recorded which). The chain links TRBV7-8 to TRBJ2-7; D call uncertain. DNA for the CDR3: TGTGCCAGCAGCTTAGAGACAAGCTACGAGCAGTACTTC. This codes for CASSLETSYEQYF.